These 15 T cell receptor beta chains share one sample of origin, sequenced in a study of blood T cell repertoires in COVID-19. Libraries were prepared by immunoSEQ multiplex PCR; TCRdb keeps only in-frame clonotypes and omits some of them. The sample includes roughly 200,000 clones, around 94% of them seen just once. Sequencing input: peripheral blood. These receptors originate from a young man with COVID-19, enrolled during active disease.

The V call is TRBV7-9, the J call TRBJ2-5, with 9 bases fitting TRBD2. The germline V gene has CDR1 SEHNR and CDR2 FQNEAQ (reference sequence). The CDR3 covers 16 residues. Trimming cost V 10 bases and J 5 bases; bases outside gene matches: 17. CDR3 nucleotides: TGTGCCAACCAGGCGCTTAGCGGGGGTAATAGGGAGACCCAGTACTTC. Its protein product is CANQALSGGNRETQYF.

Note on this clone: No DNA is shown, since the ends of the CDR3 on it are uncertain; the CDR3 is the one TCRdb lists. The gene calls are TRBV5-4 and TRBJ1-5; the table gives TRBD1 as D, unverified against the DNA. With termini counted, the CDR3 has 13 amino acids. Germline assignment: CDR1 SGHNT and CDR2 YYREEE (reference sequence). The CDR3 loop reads CASSFGQGAAWHF.

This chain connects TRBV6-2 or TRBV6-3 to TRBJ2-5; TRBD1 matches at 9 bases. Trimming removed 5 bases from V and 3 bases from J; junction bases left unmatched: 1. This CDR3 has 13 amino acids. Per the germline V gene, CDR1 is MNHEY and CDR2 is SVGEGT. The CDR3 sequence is CASSGTGKETQYF. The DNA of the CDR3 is TGTGCCAGCAGTGGGACAGGGAAAGAGACCCAGTACTTC.

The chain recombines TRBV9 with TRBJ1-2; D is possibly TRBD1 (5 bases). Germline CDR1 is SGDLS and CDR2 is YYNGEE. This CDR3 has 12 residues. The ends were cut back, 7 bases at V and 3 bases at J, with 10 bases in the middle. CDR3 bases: TGTGCCAGCCAGGGTTTGGACTATGGCTACACCTTC. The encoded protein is CASQGLDYGYTF.

CDR3 in DNA: TGTGCCTCCTACTTGGAGGACAGTCCCTACGCCTACGAGCAGTACTTC. Its translation: CASYLEDSPYAYEQYF. V gene TRBV30 combines with J gene TRBJ2-7, with D possibly TRBD1 on 6 matching bases. This CDR3 comprises 16 residues. Trimming cost V 7 bases and J 2 bases, with 24 bases left between them. Per germline, CDR1 GTSNPN and CDR2 SVGIG (reference sequence).

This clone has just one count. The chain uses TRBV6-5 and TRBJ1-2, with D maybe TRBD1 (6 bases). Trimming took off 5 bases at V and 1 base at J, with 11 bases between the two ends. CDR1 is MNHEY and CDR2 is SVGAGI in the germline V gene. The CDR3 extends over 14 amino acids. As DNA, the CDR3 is TGTGCCAGCAGTCCGTACAGGGATAACTATGGCTACACCTTC. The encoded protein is CASSPYRDNYGYTF.

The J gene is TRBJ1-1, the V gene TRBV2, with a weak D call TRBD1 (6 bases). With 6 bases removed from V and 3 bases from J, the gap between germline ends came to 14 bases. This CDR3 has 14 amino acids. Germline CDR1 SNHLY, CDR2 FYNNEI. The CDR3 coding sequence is TGTGCCAGCAGCCCCGGACAGTTTTACACTGAAGCTTTCTTT. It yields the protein CASSPGQFYTEAFF.

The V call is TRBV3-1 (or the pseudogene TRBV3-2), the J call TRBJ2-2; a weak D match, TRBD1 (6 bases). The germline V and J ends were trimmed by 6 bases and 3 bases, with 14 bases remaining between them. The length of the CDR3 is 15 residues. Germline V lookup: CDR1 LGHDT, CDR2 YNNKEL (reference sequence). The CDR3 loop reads CASRPGGGHTGELFF. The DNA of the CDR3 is TGTGCCAGCAGACCTGGGGGCGGACACACCGGGGAGCTGTTTTTT.

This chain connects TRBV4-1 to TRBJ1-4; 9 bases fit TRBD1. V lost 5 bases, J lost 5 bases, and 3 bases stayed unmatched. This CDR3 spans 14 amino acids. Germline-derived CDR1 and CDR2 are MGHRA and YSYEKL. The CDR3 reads CASSRTGVNEKLFF. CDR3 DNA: TGCGCCAGCAGCAGGACAGGGGTGAATGAAAAACTGTTTTTT.

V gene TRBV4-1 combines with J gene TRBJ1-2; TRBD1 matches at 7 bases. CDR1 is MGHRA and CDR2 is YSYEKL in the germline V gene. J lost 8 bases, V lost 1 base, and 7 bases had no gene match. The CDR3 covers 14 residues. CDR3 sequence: CASSQGTGAGGYTF. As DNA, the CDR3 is TGCGCCAGCAGCCAAGGAACAGGGGCTGGGGGCTACACCTTC.

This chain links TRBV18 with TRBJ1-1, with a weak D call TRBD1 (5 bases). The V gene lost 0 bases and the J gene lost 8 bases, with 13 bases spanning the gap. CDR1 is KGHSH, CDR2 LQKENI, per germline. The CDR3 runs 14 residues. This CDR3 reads CASSPPARGTEAFF. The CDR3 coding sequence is TGTGCCAGCTCACCACCTGCAAGGGGAACCGAAGCTTTCTTT.

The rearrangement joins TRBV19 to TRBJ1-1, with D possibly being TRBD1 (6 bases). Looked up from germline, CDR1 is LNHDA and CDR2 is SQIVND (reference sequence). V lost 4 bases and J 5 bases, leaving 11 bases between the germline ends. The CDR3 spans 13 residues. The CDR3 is CASSTKTGTEAFF. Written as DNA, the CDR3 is TGTGCCAGTAGTACCAAGACAGGAACTGAAGCTTTCTTT.

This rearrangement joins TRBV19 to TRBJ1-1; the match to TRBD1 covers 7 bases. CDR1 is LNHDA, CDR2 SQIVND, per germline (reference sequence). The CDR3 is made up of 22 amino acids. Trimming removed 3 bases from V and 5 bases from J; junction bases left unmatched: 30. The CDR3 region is CASSIESDRAYSTASGSTEAFF. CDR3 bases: TGTGCCAGTAGTATTGAGAGTGACAGGGCATACTCAACTGCAAGTGGTTCGACTGAAGCTTTCTTT. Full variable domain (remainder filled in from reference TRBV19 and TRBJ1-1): DGGITQSPKYLFRKEGQNVTLSCEQNLNHDAMYWYRQDPGQGLRLIYYSQIVNDFQKGDIAEGYSVSREKKESFPLTVTSAQKNPTAFYLCASSIESDRAYSTASGSTEAFFGQGTRLTVV.

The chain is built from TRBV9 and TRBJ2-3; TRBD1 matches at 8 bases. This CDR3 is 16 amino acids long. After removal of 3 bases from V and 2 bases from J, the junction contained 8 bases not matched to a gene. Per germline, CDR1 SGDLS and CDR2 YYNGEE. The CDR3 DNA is TGTGCCAGCAGCGCCCACGGGACAGGCCTCACAGATACGCAGTATTTT. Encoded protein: CASSAHGTGLTDTQYF.

The CDR3 here is CATSDTSVDSNEQFF. CDR3 coding DNA: TGTGCCACCAGTGATACTAGCGTTGATTCCAATGAGCAGTTCTTC. V gene TRBV24-1 combines with J gene TRBJ2-1, with 7 bases fitting TRBD2. Unmatched junction bases numbered 7, after V lost 3 bases and J lost 6 bases. Germline V CDR1 and CDR2: KGHDR, SFDVKD. The CDR3 runs 15 residues.